This T cell receptor (beta chain) is from a study of blood T cell repertoires in COVID-19. CDR1 is LNHDA, CDR2 SQIVND, per germline (reference sequence). The CDR3 consists of 14 residues. Germline trimming cut 5 bases from V and 3 bases from J; bases unmatched to any gene: 7. Participants' reported clinical history set cohort assignment. It was within 2 weeks before study entry that exposed participants met a COVID-19 case. Measured with immunoSEQ multiplex PCR; TCRdb has only the in-frame clones, and not every one. The sample shows nearly 250,000 clones, more than 80% of them seen only once. Sequencing used PBMCs or T cells enriched from blood (not recorded which). The sequence was obtained from a man over 45 who had been exposed to COVID-19. The chain is built from TRBV19 and TRBJ2-7; 7 bases fit TRBD1. CDR3 coding DNA: TGTGCCAGTAGTCCCGGACAGGTGAACTACGAGCAGTACTTC. Amino acids: CASSPGQVNYEQYF.